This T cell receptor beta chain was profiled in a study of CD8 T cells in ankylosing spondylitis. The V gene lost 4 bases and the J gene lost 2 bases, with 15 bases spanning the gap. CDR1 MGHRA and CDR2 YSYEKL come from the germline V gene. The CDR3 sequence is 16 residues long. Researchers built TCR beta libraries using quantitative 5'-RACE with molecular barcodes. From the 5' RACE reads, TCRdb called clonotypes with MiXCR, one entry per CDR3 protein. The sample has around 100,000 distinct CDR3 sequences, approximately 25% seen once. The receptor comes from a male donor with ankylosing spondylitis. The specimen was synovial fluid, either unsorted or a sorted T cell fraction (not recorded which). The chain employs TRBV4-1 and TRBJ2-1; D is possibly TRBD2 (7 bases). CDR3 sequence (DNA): TGCGCCAGCAGCCCTCATAGGGGGGGGGCCTACAATGAGCAGTTCTTC. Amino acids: CASSPHRGGAYNEQFF.